These T cell receptor beta chains were read from a single sample in a study of cytomegalovirus exposure and HLA in healthy donors. The protocol was immunoSEQ multiplex PCR, while the TCRdb copy is restricted to in-frame clones and leaves out a portion. This sample has some 95,000 clones, with about 80% found just once. The sequenced sample was PBMCs. All receptors come from a man aged 30 to 45 in good health and CMV-seronegative. Each CDR3 is given without its conserved first and last residue. Each record gives: D gene, J gene, V gene, CDR3 protein. The D gene is left open where the match is weak.

D: TRBD1; J: TRBJ2-7; V: TRBV19; CDR3: ASSKDRSYEQY
D: TRBD1; J: TRBJ2-2; V: TRBV19; CDR3: ASSLDRGAGELF
D: TRBD1; J: TRBJ2-2; V: TRBV7-2; CDR3: ASSLATGTTGELF
D: -; J: TRBJ1-5; V: TRBV7-8; CDR3: ASSSKIDRNVFNQPQH
D: -; J: TRBJ2-2; V: TRBV27; CDR3: ASSLSEQNTGELF
D: -; J: TRBJ1-5; V: TRBV6-1; CDR3: ASTRGGPQH
D: -; J: TRBJ2-4; V: TRBV5-1; CDR3: ASSLGQGQNIQY
D: TRBD1; J: TRBJ1-2; V: TRBV30; CDR3: AWSGRPAGGFGYT
D: TRBD1; J: TRBJ1-1; V: TRBV7-9; CDR3: ASSARTGMNTEAF
D: -; J: TRBJ2-7; V: TRBV11-2; CDR3: ASSSPGGGGPYEQY
D: TRBD2; J: TRBJ2-3; V: TRBV6-4; CDR3: ASSETSGGTDTQY
D: -; J: TRBJ1-1; V: TRBV5-1; CDR3: ASSVDRQNTEAF
D: TRBD2; J: TRBJ2-1; V: TRBV29-1; CDR3: SVMREGFHEQF
D: -; J: TRBJ2-1; V: TRBV4-3; CDR3: ASSRGSSYNEQF
D: -; J: TRBJ1-5; V: TRBV28; CDR3: ASLRGQGNQPQH
D: -; J: TRBJ2-1; V: TRBV11-1; CDR3: ASSTGTRGPNEQF